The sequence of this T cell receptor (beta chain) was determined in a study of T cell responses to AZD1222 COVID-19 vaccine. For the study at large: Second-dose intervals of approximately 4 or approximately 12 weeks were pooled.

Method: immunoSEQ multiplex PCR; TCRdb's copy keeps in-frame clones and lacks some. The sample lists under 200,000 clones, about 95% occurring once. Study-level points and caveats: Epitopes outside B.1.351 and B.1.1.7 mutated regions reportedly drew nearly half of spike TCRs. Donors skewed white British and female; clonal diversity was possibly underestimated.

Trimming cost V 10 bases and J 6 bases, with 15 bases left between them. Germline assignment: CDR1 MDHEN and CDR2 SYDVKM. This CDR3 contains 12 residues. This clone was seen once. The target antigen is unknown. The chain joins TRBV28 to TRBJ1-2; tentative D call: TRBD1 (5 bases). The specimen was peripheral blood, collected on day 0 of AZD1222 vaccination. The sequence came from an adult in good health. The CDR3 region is CATLRKGHGYTF. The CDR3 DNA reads TGTGCCACCCTAAGGAAGGGACATGGCTACACCTTC.